This record looks at one T cell receptor beta chain sequence and its context. Repertoires were generated with immunoSEQ multiplex PCR, while TCRdb's copy carries only in-frame clones and drops some. The sample lists fewer than 150,000 clones, around 85% occurring once. The data derive from a study of blood T cell repertoires in COVID-19. Study-wide background: T cells, B-cell-depleted T cells, or PBMCs provided the cDNA or gDNA that served as material.

Trimming stripped 5 bases from V and 4 bases from J, with 11 bases between. The CDR3 consists of 13 residues. The germline CDR1 and CDR2 sequences are LNHDA and SQIVND (reference sequence). The chain couples TRBV19 to TRBJ1-1, with D hard to call. The clonotype was recovered from a man aged 45 to 65 with acute or convalescent COVID-19. The sample taken for sequencing was peripheral blood. The CDR3 nucleotides read TGTGCCAGTAGTTACGCCCCTACCACTGAAGCTTTCTTT. This encodes CASSYAPTTEAFF.